This T cell receptor beta chain came from a study of beta chain features in type 1 diabetes. The sequenced template was cDNA made from the entire isolated RNA. The data were produced by immunoSEQ multiplex PCR, yet TCRdb's version contains in-frame clones alone and is incomplete. The sample holds under 950,000 clones; 15% to 20% are singletons and the top ten take 0.02% to 0.025%. The study, taken as a whole, reports: HLA effects on TCRB rearrangement stayed unresolved here. PCR might show a preference for shorter templates, equally across patients and controls. Among all four CD4+ subsets, Type 1 diabetes patients had TCRB CDR3s that were moderately but significantly shorter.

Note on this clone: Its target is not known.

The CDR3 is made up of 13 amino acids. CDR1 and CDR2 (germline): SGHAT, FQNNGV. The ends lost 5 bases at V and 5 bases at J; junction bases unmatched: 2. The sample consisted of naive CD4+ T cells from blood. The source is a woman between 18 and 30 years old in good health. J is TRBJ2-2 and V is TRBV11-2; the match to TRBD1 covers 7 bases. CDR3 DNA sequence: TGTGCCAGCAGCCGACAGGGTACCGGGGAGCTGTTTTTT. This codes for CASSRQGTGELFF. Full variable domain (missing parts from reference TRBV11-2 and TRBJ2-2): EAGVAQSPRYKIIEKRQSVAFWCNPISGHATLYWYQQILGQGPKLLIQFQNNGVVDDSQLPKDRFSAERLKGVDSTLKIQPAKLEDSAVYLCASSRQGTGELFFGEGSRLTVL.